This TCR beta chain was sequenced during a study of T-cell memory formation after mild COVID-19. Study-level findings and limits: For contracting clones, CD4+ ones sat mainly in CM and EM, CD8+ in EMRA.

Each CDR3 protein gets one entry after TCRdb re-called the 5' RACE reads with MiXCR. The sample has about 390,000 distinct CDR3 sequences; approximately 16% are singletons. Deletions cut 4 bases from V and 3 bases from J, with 9 bases between. Germline CDR1 is SQVTM and CDR2 is ANQGSEA. There are 12 residues in the CDR3. This clonotype was seen a few times. The antigen is undetermined. The sequenced sample consisted of PBMCs or a T cell subset sorted from them (not recorded which). This receptor was identified in a man between 18 and 35 years old who had mild COVID-19 (a few samples of this study predate the infection). Cell type and time point are not known. The chain uses TRBV29-1 and TRBJ1-1, with D perhaps TRBD1 (5 bases). CDR3 bases: TGCAGCGTTGGGGCGGGGGACACTGAAGCTTTCTTT. Its protein product is CSVGAGDTEAFF.